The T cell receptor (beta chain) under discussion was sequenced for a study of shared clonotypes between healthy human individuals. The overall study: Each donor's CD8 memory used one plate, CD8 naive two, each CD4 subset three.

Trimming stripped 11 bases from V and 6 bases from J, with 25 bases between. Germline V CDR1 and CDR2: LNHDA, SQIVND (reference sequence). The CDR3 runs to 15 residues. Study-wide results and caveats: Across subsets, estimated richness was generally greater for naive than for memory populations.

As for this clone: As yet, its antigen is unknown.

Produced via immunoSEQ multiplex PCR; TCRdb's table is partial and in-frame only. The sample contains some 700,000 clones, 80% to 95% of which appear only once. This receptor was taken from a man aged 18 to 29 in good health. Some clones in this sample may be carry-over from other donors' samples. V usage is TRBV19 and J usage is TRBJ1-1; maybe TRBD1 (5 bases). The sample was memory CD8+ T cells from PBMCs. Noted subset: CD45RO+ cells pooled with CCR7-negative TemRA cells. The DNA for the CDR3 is TGTGCCTGGAGGCAGACAGCGAGTGGCCCCCCTGAAGCTTTCTTT. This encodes CAWRQTASGPPEAFF.